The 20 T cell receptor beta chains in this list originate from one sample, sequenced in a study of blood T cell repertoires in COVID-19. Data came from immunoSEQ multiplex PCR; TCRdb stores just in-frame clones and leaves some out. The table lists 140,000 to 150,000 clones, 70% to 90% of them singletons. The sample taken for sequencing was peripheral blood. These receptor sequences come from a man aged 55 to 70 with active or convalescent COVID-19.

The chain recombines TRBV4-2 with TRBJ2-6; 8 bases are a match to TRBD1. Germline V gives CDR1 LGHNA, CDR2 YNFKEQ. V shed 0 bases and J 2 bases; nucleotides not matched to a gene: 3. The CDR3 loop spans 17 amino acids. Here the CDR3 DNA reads TGTGCCAGCAGCCAAGATCCACAGGGGGCTGGGGCCAACGTCCTGACTTTC. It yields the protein CASSQDPQGAGANVLTF.

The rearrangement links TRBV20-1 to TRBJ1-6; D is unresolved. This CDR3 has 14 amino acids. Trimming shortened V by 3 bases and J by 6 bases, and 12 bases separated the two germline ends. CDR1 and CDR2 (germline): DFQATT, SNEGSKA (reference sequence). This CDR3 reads CSASRQVFNSPLHF. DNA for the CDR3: TGCAGTGCTAGTCGACAAGTGTTTAATTCACCCCTCCACTTT.

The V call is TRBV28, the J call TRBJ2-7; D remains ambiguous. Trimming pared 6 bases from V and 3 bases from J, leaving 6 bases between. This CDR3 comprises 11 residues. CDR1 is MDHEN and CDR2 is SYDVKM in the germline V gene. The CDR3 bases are TGTGCCAGCAGGACAAACTACGAGCAGTACTTC. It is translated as CASRTNYEQYF.

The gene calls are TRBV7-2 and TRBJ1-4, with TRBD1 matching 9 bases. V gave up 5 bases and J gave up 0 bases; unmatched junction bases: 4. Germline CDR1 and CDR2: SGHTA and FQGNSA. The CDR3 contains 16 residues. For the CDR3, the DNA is TGTGCCAGCAGCCCGGGACAGGGCCCAACTAATGAAAAACTGTTTTTT. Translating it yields CASSPGQGPTNEKLFF. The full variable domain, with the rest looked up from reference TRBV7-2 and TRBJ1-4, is GAGVSQSPSNKVTEKGKDVELRCDPISGHTALYWYRQSLGQGLEFLIYFQGNSAPDKSGLPSDRFSAERTGGSVSTLTIQRTQQEDSAVYLCASSPGQGPTNEKLFFGSGTQLSVL.

The CDR3 protein is CASSPALTGGFSGANVLTF. The CDR3 nucleotides are TGTGCCAGCAGCCCCGCGCTGACAGGGGGTTTCTCTGGGGCCAACGTCCTGACTTTC. The chain couples TRBV5-6 to TRBJ2-6; the match to TRBD1 covers 9 bases. The CDR3 contains 19 residues. CDR1 SGHDT and CDR2 YYEEEE come from the germline V gene. Trimming cost V 4 bases and J 0 bases; bases outside gene matches: 11.

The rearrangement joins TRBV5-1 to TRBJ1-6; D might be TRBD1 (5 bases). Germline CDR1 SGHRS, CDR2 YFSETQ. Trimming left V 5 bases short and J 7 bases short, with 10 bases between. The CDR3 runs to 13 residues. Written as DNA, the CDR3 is TGCGCCAGCAGGGCCCCAGGGAATTCACCCCTCCACTTT. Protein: CASRAPGNSPLHF.

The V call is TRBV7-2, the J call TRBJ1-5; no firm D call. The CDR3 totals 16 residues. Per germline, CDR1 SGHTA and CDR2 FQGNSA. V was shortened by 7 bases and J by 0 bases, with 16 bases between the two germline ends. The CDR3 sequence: CASNHPGGYSNQPQHF. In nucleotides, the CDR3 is TGTGCCAGCAACCACCCTGGCGGGTATAGCAATCAGCCCCAGCATTTT.

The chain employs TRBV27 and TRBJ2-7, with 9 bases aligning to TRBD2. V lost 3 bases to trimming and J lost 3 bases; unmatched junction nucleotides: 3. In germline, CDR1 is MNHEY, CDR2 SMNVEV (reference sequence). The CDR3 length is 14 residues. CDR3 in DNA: TGTGCCAGCAGTTTTAGCGGGAGAGGCTACGAGCAGTACTTC. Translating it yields CASSFSGRGYEQYF.

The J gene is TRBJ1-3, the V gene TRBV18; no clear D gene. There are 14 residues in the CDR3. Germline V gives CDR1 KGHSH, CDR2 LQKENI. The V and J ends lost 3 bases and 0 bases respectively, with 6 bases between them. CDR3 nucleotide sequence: TGTGCCAGCTCACCCGAGAACTCTGGAAACACCATATATTTT. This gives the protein CASSPENSGNTIYF. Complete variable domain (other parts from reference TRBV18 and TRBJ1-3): NAGVMQNPRHLVRRRGQEARLRCSPMKGHSHVYWYRQLPEEGLKFMVYLQKENIIDESGMPKERFSAEFPKEGPSILRIQQVVRGDSAAYFCASSPENSGNTIYFGEGSWLTVV.

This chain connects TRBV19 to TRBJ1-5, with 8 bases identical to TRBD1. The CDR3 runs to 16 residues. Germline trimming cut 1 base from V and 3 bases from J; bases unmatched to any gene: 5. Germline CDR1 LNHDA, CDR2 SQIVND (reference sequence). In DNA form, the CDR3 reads TGTGCCAGTAGTATAGGGGGGACAGGCCACAATCAGCCCCAGCATTTT. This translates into CASSIGGTGHNQPQHF.

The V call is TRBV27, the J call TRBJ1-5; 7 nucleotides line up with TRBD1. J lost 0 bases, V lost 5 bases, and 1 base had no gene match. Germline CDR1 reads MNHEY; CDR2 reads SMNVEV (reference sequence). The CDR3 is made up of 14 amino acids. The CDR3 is CASSRTGSNQPQHF. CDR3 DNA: TGTGCCAGCAGTAGGACAGGTAGCAATCAGCCCCAGCATTTT.

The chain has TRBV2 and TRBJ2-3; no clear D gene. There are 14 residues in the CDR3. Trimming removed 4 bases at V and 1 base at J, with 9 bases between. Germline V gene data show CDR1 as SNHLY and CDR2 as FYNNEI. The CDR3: CASSVATGTDTQYF. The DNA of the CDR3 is TGTGCCAGCAGTGTTGCAACGGGCACAGATACGCAGTATTTT.

The DNA of the CDR3 is TGCGCCAGCAGCTGGCAACAGGCTAGCACAGATACGCAGTATTTT. Its protein is CASSWQQASTDTQYF. The chain has TRBV5-1 and TRBJ2-3; a possible D gene is TRBD1 (5 bases). CDR3 length equals 15 residues. The germline V and J ends were trimmed by 3 bases and 0 bases, with 11 bases remaining between them. The germline V gene has CDR1 SGHRS and CDR2 YFSETQ.

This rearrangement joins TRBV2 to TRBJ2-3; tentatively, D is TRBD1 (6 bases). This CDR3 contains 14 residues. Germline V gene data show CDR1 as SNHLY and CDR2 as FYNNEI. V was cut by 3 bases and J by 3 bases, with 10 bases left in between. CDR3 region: CASSDSGATDTQYF. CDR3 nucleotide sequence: TGTGCCAGCAGTGACTCAGGGGCTACAGATACGCAGTATTTT.

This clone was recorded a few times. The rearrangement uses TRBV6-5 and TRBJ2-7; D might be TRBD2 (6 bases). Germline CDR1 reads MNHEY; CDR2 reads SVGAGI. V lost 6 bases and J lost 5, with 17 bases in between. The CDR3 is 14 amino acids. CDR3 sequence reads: CASRGYPSANEQYF. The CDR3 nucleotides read TGTGCCAGCAGGGGCTATCCTAGCGCGAACGAGCAGTACTTC.

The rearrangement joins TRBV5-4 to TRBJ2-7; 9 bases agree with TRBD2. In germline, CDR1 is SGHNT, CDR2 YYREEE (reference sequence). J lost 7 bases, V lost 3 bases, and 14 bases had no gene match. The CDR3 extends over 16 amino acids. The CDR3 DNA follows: TGTGCCAGCAGCTACTTAGCGGGAGCCCGAGCAGGGGAGCAGTACTTC. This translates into CASSYLAGARAGEQYF.

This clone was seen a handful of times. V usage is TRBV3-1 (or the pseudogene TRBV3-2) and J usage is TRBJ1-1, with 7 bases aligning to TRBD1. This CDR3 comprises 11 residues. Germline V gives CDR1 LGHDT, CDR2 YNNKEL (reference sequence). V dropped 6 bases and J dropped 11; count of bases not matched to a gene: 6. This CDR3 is CASRQGFWAFF. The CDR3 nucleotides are TGTGCCAGCAGACAGGGGTTTTGGGCTTTCTTT.

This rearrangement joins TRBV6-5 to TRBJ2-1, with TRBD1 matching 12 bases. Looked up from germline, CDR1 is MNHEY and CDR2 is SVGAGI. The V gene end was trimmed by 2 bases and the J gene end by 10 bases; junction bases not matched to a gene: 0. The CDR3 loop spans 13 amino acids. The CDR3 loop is CASSYGTGGEQFF. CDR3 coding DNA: TGTGCCAGCAGTTACGGGACAGGGGGCGAGCAGTTCTTC.

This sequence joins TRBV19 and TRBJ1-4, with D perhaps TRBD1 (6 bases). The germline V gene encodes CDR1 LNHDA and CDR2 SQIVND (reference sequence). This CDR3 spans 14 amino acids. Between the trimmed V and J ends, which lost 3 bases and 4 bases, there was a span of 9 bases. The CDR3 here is CASSIGQLNEKLFF. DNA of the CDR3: TGTGCCAGTAGTATCGGACAGCTTAATGAAAAACTGTTTTTT. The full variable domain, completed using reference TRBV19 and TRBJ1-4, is DGGITQSPKYLFRKEGQNVTLSCEQNLNHDAMYWYRQDPGQGLRLIYYSQIVNDFQKGDIAEGYSVSREKKESFPLTVTSAQKNPTAFYLCASSIGQLNEKLFFGSGTQLSVL.

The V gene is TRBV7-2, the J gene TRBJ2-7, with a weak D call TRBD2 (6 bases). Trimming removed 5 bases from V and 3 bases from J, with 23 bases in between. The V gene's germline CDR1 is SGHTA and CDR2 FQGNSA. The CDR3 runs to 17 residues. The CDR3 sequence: CASSVSGHGLRGYEQYF. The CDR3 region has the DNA TGTGCCAGCAGCGTTAGTGGCCATGGACTAAGGGGCTACGAGCAGTACTTC.